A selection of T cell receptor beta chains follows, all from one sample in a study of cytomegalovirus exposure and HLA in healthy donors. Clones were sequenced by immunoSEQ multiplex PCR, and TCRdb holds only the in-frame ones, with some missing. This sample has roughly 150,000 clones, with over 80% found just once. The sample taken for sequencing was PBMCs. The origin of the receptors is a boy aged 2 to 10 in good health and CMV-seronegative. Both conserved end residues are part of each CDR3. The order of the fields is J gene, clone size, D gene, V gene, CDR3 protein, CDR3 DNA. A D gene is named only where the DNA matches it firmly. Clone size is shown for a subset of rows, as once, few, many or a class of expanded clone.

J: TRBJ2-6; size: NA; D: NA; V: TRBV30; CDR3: CACRGSWSSGANVLTF; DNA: TGTGCCTGTAGGGGGTCGTGGAGCTCTGGGGCCAACGTCCTGACTTTC
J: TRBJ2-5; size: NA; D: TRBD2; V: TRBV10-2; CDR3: CATQRRVPGLAGQETQYF; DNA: TGCGCCACCCAACGGAGGGTCCCGGGACTAGCGGGACAAGAGACCCAGTACTTC
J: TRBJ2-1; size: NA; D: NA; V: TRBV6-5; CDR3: CASGRMAGEQFF; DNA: TGTGCCAGCGGCCGGATGGCGGGGGAGCAGTTCTTC
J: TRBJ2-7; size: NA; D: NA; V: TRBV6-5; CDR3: CASSYSTRADEQYF; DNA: TGTGCCAGCAGTTATTCGACTAGGGCGGACGAGCAGTACTTC
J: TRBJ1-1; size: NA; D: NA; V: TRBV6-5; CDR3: CASRRQGELSTEAFF; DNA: TGTGCCAGCAGACGGCAGGGCGAGTTGAGCACTGAAGCTTTCTTT
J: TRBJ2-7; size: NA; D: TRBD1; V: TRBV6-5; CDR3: CASSYSKGTGSEQYF; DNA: TGTGCCAGCAGTTACTCGAAAGGGACAGGGAGCGAGCAGTACTTC
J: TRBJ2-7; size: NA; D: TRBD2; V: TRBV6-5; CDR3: CASSSSGTSVREQYF; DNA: TGTGCCAGCAGTTCCTCCGGGACTAGCGTTCGCGAGCAGTACTTC
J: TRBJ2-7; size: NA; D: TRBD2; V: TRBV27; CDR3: CASSFRGRVYEQYF; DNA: TGTGCCAGCAGTTTCCGGGGGAGGGTCTACGAGCAGTACTTC
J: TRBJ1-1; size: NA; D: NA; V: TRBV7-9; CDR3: CASSLVTGEAFF; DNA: TGTGCCAGCAGCTTAGTGACGGGTGAAGCTTTCTTT
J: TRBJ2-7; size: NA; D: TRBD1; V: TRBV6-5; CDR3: CASSLGQGVPRPYF; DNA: TGTGCCAGCAGCTTAGGACAGGGGGTCCCCCGGCCGTACTTC
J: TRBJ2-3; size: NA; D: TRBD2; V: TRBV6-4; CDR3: CASSDLAGAQSTQYF; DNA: TGTGCCAGCAGCGATCTAGCGGGGGCGCAAAGCACGCAGTATTTT
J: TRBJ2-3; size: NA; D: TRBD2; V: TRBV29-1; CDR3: CSVGGLAGTSTDTQYF; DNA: TGCAGCGTCGGGGGACTAGCGGGAACTAGCACAGATACGCAGTATTTT
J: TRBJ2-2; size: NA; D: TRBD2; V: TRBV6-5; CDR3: CASSYSSGLAAGELFF; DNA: TGTGCCAGCAGTTACTCTTCCGGACTAGCTGCCGGGGAGCTGTTTTTT
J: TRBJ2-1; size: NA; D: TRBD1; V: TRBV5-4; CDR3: CASSLVGQGKYNEQFF; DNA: TGTGCCAGCAGCTTGGTGGGACAGGGTAAATACAATGAGCAGTTCTTC
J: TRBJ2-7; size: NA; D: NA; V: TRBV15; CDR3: CATSRGGEVTFLSSYEQYF; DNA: TGTGCCACCAGCAGAGGGGGGGAGGTGACTTTTTTGAGCTCCTACGAGCAGTACTTC
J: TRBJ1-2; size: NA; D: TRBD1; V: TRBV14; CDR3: CASSPSGTGGNYGYTF; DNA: TGTGCCAGCAGCCCTTCAGGGACAGGGGGCAACTATGGCTACACCTTC
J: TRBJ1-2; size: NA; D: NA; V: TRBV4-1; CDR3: CASSQESGPFGYTF; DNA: TGCGCCAGCAGCCAAGAGTCAGGGCCCTTTGGCTACACCTTC
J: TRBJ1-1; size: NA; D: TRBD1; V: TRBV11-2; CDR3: CASSSGQDNTEAFF; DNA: TGTGCCAGCAGCTCCGGACAGGACAACACTGAAGCTTTCTTT
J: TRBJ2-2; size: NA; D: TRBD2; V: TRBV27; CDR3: CASSPPSQRGFPNTGELFF; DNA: TGTGCCAGCAGTCCTCCCAGCCAGCGGGGATTCCCGAACACCGGGGAGCTGTTTTTT
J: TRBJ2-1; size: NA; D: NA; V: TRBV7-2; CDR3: CASSLRLESYNEQFF; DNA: TGTGCCAGCAGCTTGCGACTAGAGTCCTACAATGAGCAGTTCTTC
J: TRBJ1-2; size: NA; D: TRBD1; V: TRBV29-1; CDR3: CSARQGAISGYTF; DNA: TGCAGCGCTCGACAGGGGGCAATCTCCGGCTACACCTTC
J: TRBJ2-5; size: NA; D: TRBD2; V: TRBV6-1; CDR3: CASSELAGGQETQYF; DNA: TGTGCCAGCAGTGAACTAGCGGGGGGGCAAGAGACCCAGTACTTC
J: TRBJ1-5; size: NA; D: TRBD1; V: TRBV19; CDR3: CASSIRGKQPQHF; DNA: TGTGCCAGTAGTATCAGGGGGAAGCAGCCCCAGCATTTT
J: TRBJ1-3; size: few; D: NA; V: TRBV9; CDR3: CASSGHLKSGNTIYF; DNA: TGTGCCAGCAGCGGACATCTAAAATCTGGAAACACCATATATTTT
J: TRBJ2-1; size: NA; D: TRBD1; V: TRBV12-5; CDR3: CASGLLTGQSLYNEQFF; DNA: TGTGCTAGTGGACTCCTCACGGGACAGTCTCTCTACAATGAGCAGTTCTTC
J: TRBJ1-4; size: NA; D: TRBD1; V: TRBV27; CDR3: CASSTSGTGSEKLFF; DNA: TGTGCCAGCAGTACATCCGGGACAGGGAGTGAAAAACTGTTTTTT
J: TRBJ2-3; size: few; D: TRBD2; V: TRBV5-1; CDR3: CASSSGTSGGNTQYF; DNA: TGCGCCAGCAGCAGCGGGACTAGCGGGGGAAATACGCAGTATTTT
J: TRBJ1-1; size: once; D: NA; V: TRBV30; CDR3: CAWTLAANTEAFF; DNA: TGTGCCTGGACCCTCGCGGCGAACACTGAAGCTTTCTTT
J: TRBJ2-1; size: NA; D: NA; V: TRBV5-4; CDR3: CASSPRGAIGNEQFF; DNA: TGTGCCAGCAGCCCCAGGGGGGCAATAGGGAATGAGCAGTTCTTC
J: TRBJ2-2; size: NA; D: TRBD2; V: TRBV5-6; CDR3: CASSLARGLALAGELFF; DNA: TGTGCCAGCAGCTTGGCCCGGGGACTAGCGTTAGCCGGGGAGCTGTTTTTT
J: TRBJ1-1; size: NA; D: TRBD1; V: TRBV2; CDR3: CASSKQGGMNTEAFF; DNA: TGTGCCAGCAGTAAACAGGGGGGTATGAACACTGAAGCTTTCTTT
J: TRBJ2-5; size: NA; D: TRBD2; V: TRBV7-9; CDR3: CASSPLTSVETQYF; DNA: TGTGCCAGCAGCCCCTTGACTAGCGTAGAGACCCAGTACTTC
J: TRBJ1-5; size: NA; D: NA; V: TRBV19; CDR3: CASSRVTGGYIAQHF; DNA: TGTGCCAGTAGTAGGGTCACCGGGGGGTACATAGCCCAGCATTTT
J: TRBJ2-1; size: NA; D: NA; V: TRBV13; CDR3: CAIPGRKYNEQFF; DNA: TGTGCCATTCCAGGCCGAAAATACAATGAGCAGTTCTTC
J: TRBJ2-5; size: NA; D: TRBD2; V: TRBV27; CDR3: CASRLAPSGAQETQYF; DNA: TGTGCCAGTCGCCTCGCCCCTAGCGGGGCTCAAGAGACCCAGTACTTC
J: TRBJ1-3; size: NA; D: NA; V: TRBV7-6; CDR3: CASSQGEGSGNTIYF; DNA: TGTGCCAGCAGCCAAGGAGAGGGATCGGGAAACACCATATATTTT
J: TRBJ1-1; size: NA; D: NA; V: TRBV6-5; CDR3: CASSGGLLNTEAFF; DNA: TGTGCCAGCAGTGGGGGACTCCTGAACACTGAAGCTTTCTTT
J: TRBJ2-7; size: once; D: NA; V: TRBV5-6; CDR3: CASSRPSEAYEQYF; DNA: TGTGCCAGCTCCCGACCCAGCGAAGCCTACGAGCAGTACTTC
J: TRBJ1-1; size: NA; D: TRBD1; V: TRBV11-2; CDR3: CASSFDRGGTEAFF; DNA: TGTGCCAGCAGCTTTGACAGGGGTGGCACTGAAGCTTTCTTT
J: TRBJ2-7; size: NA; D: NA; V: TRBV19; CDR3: CASSEDSSYEQYF; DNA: TGTGCCAGTAGTGAGGACAGCTCCTACGAGCAGTACTTC
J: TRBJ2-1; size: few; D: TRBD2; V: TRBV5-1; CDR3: CASRGTSGVWYNEQFF; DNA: TGCGCCAGCAGGGGGACTAGCGGGGTTTGGTACAATGAGCAGTTCTTC
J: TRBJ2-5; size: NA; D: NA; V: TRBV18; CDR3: CASSQLQGTYQETQYF; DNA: TGTGCCAGCTCACAACTACAGGGCACGTACCAAGAGACCCAGTACTTC
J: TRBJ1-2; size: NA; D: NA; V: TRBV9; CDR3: CASSPGTLPTYGYTF; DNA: TGTGCCAGCAGCCCCGGGACACTTCCTACCTATGGCTACACCTTC
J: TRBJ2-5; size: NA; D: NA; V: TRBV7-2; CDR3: CASSLTRRQATQYF; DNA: TGTGCCAGCAGCTTGACTAGACGTCAAGCGACCCAGTACTTC
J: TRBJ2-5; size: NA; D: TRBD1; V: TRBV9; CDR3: CASSRGQYQETQYF; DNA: TGTGCCAGCAGCCGGGGACAGTACCAAGAGACCCAGTACTTC
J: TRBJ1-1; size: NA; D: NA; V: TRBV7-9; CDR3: CASTLVAGAVTEAFF; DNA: TGTGCCAGCACCCTAGTCGCAGGGGCGGTTACTGAAGCTTTCTTT
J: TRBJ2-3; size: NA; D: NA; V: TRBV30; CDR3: CAWNFGRSPPNNTQYF; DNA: TGTGCCTGGAATTTTGGGAGGAGTCCCCCTAATAATACGCAGTATTTT
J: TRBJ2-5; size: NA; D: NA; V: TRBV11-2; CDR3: CASSKSTGETQYF; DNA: TGTGCCAGCTCTAAGTCTACTGGAGAGACCCAGTACTTC
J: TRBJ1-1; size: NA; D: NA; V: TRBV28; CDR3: CAASRKNTEAFF; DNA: TGTGCCGCCTCGCGTAAGAACACTGAAGCTTTCTTT
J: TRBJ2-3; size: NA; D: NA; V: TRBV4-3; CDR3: CASSLDQERSDTQYF; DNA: TGCGCCAGCAGCCTTGACCAGGAGCGGTCAGATACGCAGTATTTT
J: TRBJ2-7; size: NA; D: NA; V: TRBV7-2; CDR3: CASSLTGGYEQYF; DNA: TGTGCCAGCAGCCTTACGGGTGGCTACGAGCAGTACTTC
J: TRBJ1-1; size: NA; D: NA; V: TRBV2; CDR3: CASSEGRQMNTEAFF; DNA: TGTGCCAGCAGTGAAGGCAGGCAGATGAACACTGAAGCTTTCTTT
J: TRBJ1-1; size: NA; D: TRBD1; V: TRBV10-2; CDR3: CASSGNHRGNPEAFF; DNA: TGCGCCAGCAGCGGAAACCACAGGGGGAATCCTGAAGCTTTCTTT
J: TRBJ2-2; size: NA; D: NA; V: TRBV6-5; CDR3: CASSTITSAGELFF; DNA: TGTGCCAGCAGTACAATTACTAGTGCCGGGGAGCTGTTTTTT
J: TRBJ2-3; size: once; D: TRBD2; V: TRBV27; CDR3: CASSLSPPTSGLTDTQYF; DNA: TGTGCCAGCAGTTTATCACCCCCCACTAGCGGGCTGACAGATACGCAGTATTTT
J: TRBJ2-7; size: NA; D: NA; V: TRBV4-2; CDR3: CASSQDATAYEQYF; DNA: TGTGCCAGCAGCCAAGATGCGACAGCCTACGAGCAGTACTTC
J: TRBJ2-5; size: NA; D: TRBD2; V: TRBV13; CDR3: CASSSASGGAKTQYF; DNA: TGTGCCAGCAGCTCAGCTAGCGGGGGGGCGAAGACCCAGTACTTC